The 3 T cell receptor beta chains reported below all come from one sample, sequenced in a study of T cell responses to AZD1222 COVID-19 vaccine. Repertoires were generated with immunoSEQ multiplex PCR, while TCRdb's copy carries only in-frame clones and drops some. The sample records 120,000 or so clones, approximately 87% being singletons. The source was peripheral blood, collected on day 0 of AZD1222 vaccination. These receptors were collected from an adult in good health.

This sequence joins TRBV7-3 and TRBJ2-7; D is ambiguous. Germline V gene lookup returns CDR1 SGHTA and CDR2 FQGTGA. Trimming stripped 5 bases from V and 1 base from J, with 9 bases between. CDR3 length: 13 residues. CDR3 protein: CASSADISYEQYF. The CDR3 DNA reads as TGTGCCAGCAGCGCCGACATATCCTACGAGCAGTACTTC.

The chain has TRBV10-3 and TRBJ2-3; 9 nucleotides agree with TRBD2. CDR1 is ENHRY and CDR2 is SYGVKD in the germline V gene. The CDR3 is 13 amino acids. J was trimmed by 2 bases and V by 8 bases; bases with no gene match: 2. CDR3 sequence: CAIAGGATDTQYF. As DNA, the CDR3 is TGTGCCATCGCGGGGGGGGCCACAGATACGCAGTATTTT.

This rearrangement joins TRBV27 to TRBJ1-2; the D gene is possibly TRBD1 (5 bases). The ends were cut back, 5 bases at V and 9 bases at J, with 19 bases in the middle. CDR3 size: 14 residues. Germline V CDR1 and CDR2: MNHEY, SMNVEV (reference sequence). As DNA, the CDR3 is TGTGCCAGCAGTAAGGTCCGGGGCCTTCTTAGCTACACCTTC. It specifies CASSKVRGLLSYTF.